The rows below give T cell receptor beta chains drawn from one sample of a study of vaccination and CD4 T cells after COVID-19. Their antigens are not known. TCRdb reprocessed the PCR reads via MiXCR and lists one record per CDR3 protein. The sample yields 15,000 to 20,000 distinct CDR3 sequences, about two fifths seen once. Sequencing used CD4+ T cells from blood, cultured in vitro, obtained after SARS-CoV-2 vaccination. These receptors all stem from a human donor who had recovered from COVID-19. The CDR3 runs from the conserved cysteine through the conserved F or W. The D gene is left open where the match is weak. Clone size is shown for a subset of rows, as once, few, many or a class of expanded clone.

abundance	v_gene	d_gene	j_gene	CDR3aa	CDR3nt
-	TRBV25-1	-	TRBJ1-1	CASSEYPIRLLNTEAFF	TGTGCCAGCAGTGAATACCCCATTCGCCTTCTGAACACTGAAGCTTTCTTT
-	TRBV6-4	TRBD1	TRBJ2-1	CASSESGGPVIYNEQFF	TGTGCCAGCAGTGAGTCAGGGGGCCCTGTGATTTACAATGAGCAGTTCTTC
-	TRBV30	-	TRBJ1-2	CAWSPRGYGYTF	TGTGCCTGGAGTCCCAGGGGCTATGGCTACACCTTC
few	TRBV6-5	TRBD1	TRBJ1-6	CASSWGQDSPLHF	TGTGCCAGCAGTTGGGGACAGGATTCACCCCTCCACTTT
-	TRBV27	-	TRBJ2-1	CASTSHRGGDYNEQFF	TGTGCCAGCACCTCCCATCGAGGCGGGGACTACAATGAGCAGTTCTTC
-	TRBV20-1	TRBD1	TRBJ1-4	CSARSGQGDEKLFF	TGCAGTGCTAGATCAGGACAGGGGGATGAAAAACTGTTTTTT
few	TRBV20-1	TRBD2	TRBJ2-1	CSAGLGSSSYNEQFF	TGCAGTGCCGGACTAGGCTCCAGCTCCTACAATGAGCAGTTCTTC
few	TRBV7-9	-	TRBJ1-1	CASSLVGYTEAFF	TGTGCCAGCAGCTTAGTTGGTTACACTGAAGCTTTCTTT
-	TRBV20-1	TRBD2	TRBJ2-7	CSARDQTSGSHEQYF	TGCAGTGCTAGAGATCAGACTAGCGGGAGCCACGAGCAGTACTTC
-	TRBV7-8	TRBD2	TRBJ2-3	CASSLVPSGTSPADTQYF	TGTGCCAGCAGCTTAGTTCCTTCCGGGACTAGTCCCGCAGATACGCAGTATTTT
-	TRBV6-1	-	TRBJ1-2	CASRSGPYGYTF	TGTGCCAGCAGATCAGGACCCTATGGCTACACCTTC
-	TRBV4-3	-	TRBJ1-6	CASSQDWESNSPLHF	TGCGCCAGCAGCCAAGATTGGGAGAGCAATTCACCCCTCCACTTT
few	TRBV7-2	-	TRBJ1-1	CASSLAGPRGEAFF	TGTGCCAGCAGCTTAGCAGGGCCCAGGGGTGAAGCTTTCTTT
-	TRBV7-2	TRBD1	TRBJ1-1	CASSTRTGLSTEAFF	TGTGCCAGCAGCACCCGGACAGGGCTAAGTACTGAAGCTTTCTTT
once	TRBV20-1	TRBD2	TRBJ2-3	CSARRLAGVTDTQYF	TGCAGTGCTAGAAGGCTAGCGGGAGTTACAGATACGCAGTATTTT
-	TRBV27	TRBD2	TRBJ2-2	CASSLAGGPIGELFF	TGTGCCAGCAGTTTAGCGGGAGGGCCGATCGGGGAGCTGTTTTTT
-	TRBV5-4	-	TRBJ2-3	CACESTDTQYF	TGTGCCTGCGAAAGCACAGATACGCAGTATTTT
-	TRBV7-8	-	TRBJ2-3	CASSLVTGSSTDTQYF	TGTGCCAGCAGCTTAGTGACTGGATCTAGCACAGATACGCAGTATTTT
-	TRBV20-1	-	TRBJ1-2	CSAMGGGNYGYTF	TGCAGTGCTATGGGGGGCGGGAACTATGGCTACACCTTC
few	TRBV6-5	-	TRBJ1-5	CASSSIGPGSNQPQHF	TGTGCCAGCAGTTCCATAGGGCCGGGGAGCAATCAGCCCCAGCATTTT
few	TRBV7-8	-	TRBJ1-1	CASSPRGVTQNTEAFF	TGTGCCAGCAGCCCTCGAGGGGTCACCCAGAACACTGAAGCTTTCTTT
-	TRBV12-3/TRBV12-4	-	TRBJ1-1	CASSPSRMNTEAFF	TGTGCCAGCAGCCCGTCCAGGATGAACACTGAAGCTTTCTTT
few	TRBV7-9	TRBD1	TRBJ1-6	CASSSGTGSSPLHF	TGTGCCAGCAGCTCCGGGACAGGGTCGTCACCCCTCCACTTT
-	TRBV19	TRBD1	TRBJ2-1	CASSTTQGAEQFF	TGTGCCAGTAGTACCACACAGGGGGCCGAGCAGTTCTTC
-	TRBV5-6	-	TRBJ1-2	CASSLGQGIDGYTF	TGTGCCAGCAGCTTGGGTCAGGGGATCGATGGCTACACCTTC
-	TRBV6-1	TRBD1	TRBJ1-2	CASRTQGGYGYTF	TGTGCCAGCAGAACACAGGGGGGTTATGGCTACACCTTC
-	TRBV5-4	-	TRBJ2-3	CASSRRSQGGISTDTQYF	TGTGCCAGCAGCAGACGCTCACAGGGAGGGATTTCCACAGATACGCAGTATTTT
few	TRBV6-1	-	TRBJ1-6	CASRGRATLYNSPLHF	TGTGCCAGCAGGGGCCGGGCGACCCTCTATAATTCACCCCTCCACTTT
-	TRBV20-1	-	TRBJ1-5	CNARDPPGQPQHF	TGCAATGCGAGGGACCCCCCCGGGCAGCCCCAGCATTTT
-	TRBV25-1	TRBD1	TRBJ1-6	CASRTGGSYNLPLHF	TGTGCCAGCAGGACAGGGGGCTCCTATAATTTACCCCTCCACTTT
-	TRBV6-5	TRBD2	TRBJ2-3	CASSYREPRLAGVLDTQYF	TGTGCCAGCAGCTACCGCGAGCCCAGGCTAGCGGGGGTGCTAGATACGCAGTATTTT
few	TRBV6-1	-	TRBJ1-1	CASSEDPGSETEAFF	TGTGCCAGCAGTGAAGATCCGGGGAGTGAAACTGAAGCTTTCTTT
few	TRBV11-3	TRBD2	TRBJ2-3	CASSPGLAGADTQYF	TGTGCCAGCAGCCCTGGACTAGCGGGTGCAGATACGCAGTATTTT
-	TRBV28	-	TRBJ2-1	CATQGTSSYNEQFF	TGTGCCACCCAGGGGACATCGTCCTACAATGAGCAGTTCTTC
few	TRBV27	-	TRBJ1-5	CASRPNAGWNNQPQHF	TGTGCCAGCAGGCCTAACGCCGGATGGAACAATCAGCCCCAGCATTTT